This paragraph reports one T cell receptor beta chain. Participants' own reports of clinical history determined their cohort assignment. The data originate from a study of blood T cell repertoires in COVID-19. Trimming left V 2 bases short and J 5 bases short, with 14 bases between. The CDR3 spans 14 residues. Germline V gene data show CDR1 as SGDLS and CDR2 as YYNGEE. Original handling: Estimation of nucleated cell counts was performed using reference gene primer amplification. Here immunoSEQ multiplex PCR was the method, and the copy in TCRdb shows in-frame clones only, minus some. The DNA was the basis for D and trimming; V, J and clone size are from that table. The repertoire includes around 250,000 clones, roughly nine tenths of them detected once, and approximately 1.3% sits in the top ten.

This TCR was sampled from a human donor in a cohort exposed to, infected with or recovered from COVID-19 (not recorded which). The donor label of this sample is uncertain. The chain combines TRBV9 with TRBJ2-7; possible D gene TRBD1, 5 bases. Specimen: PBMCs or T cells enriched from blood (not recorded which). The CDR3 loop is CASSVGRATHEQYF. CDR3 sequence (DNA): TGTGCCAGCAGCGTGGGCAGGGCTACCCACGAGCAGTACTTC.